This TCR beta chain originates from a study of shared clonotypes between healthy human individuals. Study-wide findings and caveats: For naive CD4 cells, 4% to 6% of clonotypes were shared across a few donors. Estimated richness was generally greater in naive than memory subsets.

This clone was found once. Its antigen is not known. This CDR3 comprises 15 residues. CDR1 is MNHEY and CDR2 is SVGAGI in the germline V gene. With V trimmed by 4 bases and J by 2 bases, 6 bases remained unmatched. The authors loaded 200 ng DNA, about 30,000 T cell genomes, into sorted-subset replicate PCRs. Using immunoSEQ multiplex PCR, the repertoire was profiled, and TCRdb retains in-frame clones only, with some absent. The sample has some 2.1 million clones; about 95% are singletons. Terminally differentiated effector memory CD45RA+ cells were excluded from the naive CD8 cells, which were CD45RO-negative and positively selected for CCR7. Healthy HIV-negative adults with no recent acute infections or vaccinations were recruited as donors.

V usage is TRBV6-5 and J usage is TRBJ2-7, with 9 nucleotides matching TRBD1. Sequencing was done on a sample of naive CD8+ T cells sorted from blood. This clonotype was sampled from a man aged 18 to 29 in good health. Written as DNA, the CDR3 is TGTGCCAGCAGTTGGGGGACAGGGAGGGCCTACGAGCAGTACTTC. Translating gives CASSWGTGRAYEQYF.